This T cell receptor (beta chain) is drawn from a study of cytomegalovirus exposure and HLA in healthy donors. Study conclusions and caveats: Some V segments (TRBV6-2 and TRBV6-3 among them) were excluded as indistinguishable.

60 Vbeta and 13 Jbeta primers were used in PCR. Measured with immunoSEQ multiplex PCR; TCRdb has only the in-frame clones, and not every one. This table lists about 170,000 clones. The CDR3 covers 14 residues. Trimming left V 4 bases short and J 4 bases short, with 12 bases between. Germline CDR1 is SGHRS and CDR2 is YFSETQ. For this clone: What it binds is not known.

Material for sequencing was PBMCs. The J gene is TRBJ2-1, the V gene TRBV5-1, with TRBD2 as a possible D gene (6 bases). This TCR was sampled from a woman younger than 30 in good health and CMV-seropositive. The DNA for the CDR3 is TGCGCCAGCAGCCCCGAGACTAGTTACAATGAGCAGTTCTTC. Protein sequence: CASSPETSYNEQFF.